The 8 T cell receptor beta chains below come from one sample, sequenced in a study of T cells after yellow fever vaccination. TCRdb processed the 5' RACE reads anew with MiXCR; each CDR3 protein has one entry. The data show approximately 600,000 distinct CDR3 sequences, roughly an eighth seen once. This specimen consisted of PBMCs, obtained on the day of the yellow fever booster vaccination. The receptors come from a man aged 25 to 40 who received the YFV17D yellow fever vaccine.

V usage is TRBV7-2 and J usage is TRBJ2-4; 12 bases align to TRBD2. The V segment lost 5 bases and the J segment 1 base; nucleotides outside the gene matches: 3. Germline CDR1 SGHTA, CDR2 FQGNSA. This CDR3 has 16 residues. CDR3 sequence reads: CASSITSGRAKNIQYF. In DNA, the CDR3 is TGTGCCAGCAGCATCACTAGCGGGAGGGCCAAAAACATTCAGTACTTC.

V and J are TRBV6-2 or TRBV6-3 and TRBJ2-1; 8 bases match TRBD2. The CDR3 is 17 amino acids. V lost 2 bases and J lost 7; bases outside the gene matches: 13. Germline CDR1 is MNHEY and CDR2 is SVGEGT. The CDR3 DNA follows: TGTGCCAGCAGTTACCCAACAAAAGCGGGAGTGATAAATGAGCAGTTCTTC. Amino acid sequence: CASSYPTKAGVINEQFF.

This clonotype was seen more than once but under ten times. The chain joins TRBV4-2 to TRBJ2-7, with D maybe TRBD1 (5 bases). The germline CDR1 and CDR2 sequences are LGHNA and YNFKEQ. The V and J ends lost 1 base and 3 bases respectively, with 10 bases between them. CDR3 size: 14 residues. CDR3 protein: CASSQGTPYYEQYF. The CDR3, as DNA: TGTGCCAGCAGCCAAGGGACACCTTACTACGAGCAGTACTTC.

The gene calls are TRBV5-4 and TRBJ2-7; D unclear. Trimming removed 0 bases at V and 6 bases at J, with 10 bases between. Germline lookup yields CDR1 SGHNT and CDR2 YYREEE (reference sequence). This CDR3 spans 13 amino acids. CDR3: CASSLGSASEQYF. CDR3 coding DNA: TGTGCCAGCAGCTTGGGGTCCGCCAGCGAGCAGTACTTC.

The chain has TRBV11-2 and TRBJ2-7, with 11 bases matching TRBD2. The CDR3 runs 15 residues. Germline-derived CDR1 and CDR2 are SGHAT and FQNNGV. V trimming: 3 bases; J trimming: 6 bases; junction bases outside the gene matches: 7. Here the CDR3 reads CASSFQLAGASEQYF. For the CDR3, the DNA is TGTGCCAGCAGCTTTCAACTAGCGGGAGCCAGCGAGCAGTACTTC.

This clonotype has a handful of counts. One base away lies a much larger clone, so this may be a sequencing read error. The chain joins TRBV7-9 to TRBJ2-1; the D is unclear. CDR3 size: 11 residues. Germline-derived CDR1 and CDR2 are SEHNR and FQNEAQ (reference sequence). The germline V and J ends were trimmed by 5 bases and 6 bases, with 5 bases remaining between them. Written as DNA, the CDR3 is TGTGCCAGCAGCCCCCCCAATGAGCAGTTCTTC. It is translated as CASSPPNEQFF. Full variable domain (rest looked up from reference TRBV7-9 and TRBJ2-1): DTGVSQNPRHKITKRGQNVTFRCDPISEHNRLYWYRQTLGQGPEFLTYFQNEAQLEKSRLLSDRFSAERPKGSFSTLEIQRTEQGDSAMYLCASSPPNEQFFGPGTRLTVL.

The V call is TRBV5-6, the J call TRBJ2-2; TRBD2 agrees at 9 bases. The V segment lost 3 bases and the J segment 2 bases; nucleotides outside the gene matches: 5. This CDR3 has 16 residues. Germline values: CDR1 SGHDT, CDR2 YYEEEE. CDR3 DNA: TGTGCCAGCAGCTATAGCGGGAGAGCCAACACCGGGGAGCTGTTTTTT. This gives the protein CASSYSGRANTGELFF.

This chain uses TRBV4-3 with TRBJ2-7, with 9 bases fitting TRBD2. V shed 0 bases, J shed 4 bases, and the junction held 4 bases outside the gene matches. The CDR3 runs to 15 residues. CDR1 and CDR2 (germline): LGHNA, YSLEER. The CDR3 nucleotides are TGCGCCAGCAGCCAAGATGGAACTAGCGGGTACGAGCAGTACTTC. It encodes CASSQDGTSGYEQYF.